A single sample is the source of the 26 T cell receptor beta chains below, sequenced in a study of blood T cell repertoires in COVID-19. The protocol was immunoSEQ multiplex PCR, while the TCRdb copy is restricted to in-frame clones and leaves out a portion. The sample holds some 110,000 clones, 60% to 85% seen once. Source material: peripheral blood. These receptor sequences come from a man in his sixties or seventies with acute or convalescent COVID-19.

The chain carries TRBV7-8 and TRBJ2-7; weak D call: TRBD1 (5 bases). Germline CDR1 SGHVS, CDR2 FQNEAQ. V lost 4 bases and J lost 3, with 13 bases in between. The CDR3 totals 14 residues. Written as DNA, the CDR3 is TGTGCCAGCAGCTCAAGTCTTGACAGCTACGAGCAGTACTTC. Residues: CASSSSLDSYEQYF. Combining the CDR3 with reference TRBV7-8 and TRBJ2-7 gives the whole variable domain GAGVSQSPRYKVAKRGQDVALRCDPISGHVSLFWYQQALGQGPEFLTYFQNEAQLDKSGLPSDRFFAERPEGSVSTLKIQRTQQEDSAVYLCASSSSLDSYEQYFGPGTRLTVT.

The J gene is TRBJ1-2, the V gene TRBV7-9; the D gene is possibly TRBD1 (6 bases). V was trimmed by 6 bases and J by 7 bases, leaving 15 bases between them. Germline values: CDR1 SEHNR, CDR2 FQNEAQ (reference sequence). The CDR3 is made up of 13 amino acids. CDR3 sequence (DNA): TGTGCCAGCAGGCTCATACAGGGTGGTGGCTACACCTTC. This gives the protein CASRLIQGGGYTF.

The V call is TRBV7-2, the J call TRBJ2-7; tentative D call: TRBD1 (7 bases). Germline CDR1 reads SGHTA; CDR2 reads FQGNSA. The CDR3 has 14 amino acids. The germline V and J ends were trimmed by 8 bases and 5 bases, with 19 bases remaining between them. CDR3 sequence reads: CASLPGGRPNEQYF. The CDR3 DNA reads as TGTGCCAGCTTACCAGGGGGGCGCCCCAACGAGCAGTACTTC.

This clone showed up just a few times. CDR3 loop: CASSQSNSYEQYF. CDR3 DNA: TGCGCCAGCAGCCAGTCGAATTCCTACGAGCAGTACTTC. The chain has TRBV5-1 and TRBJ2-7; D is ambiguous. The CDR3 contains 13 residues. Germline loops: CDR1 SGHRS, CDR2 YFSETQ. The V gene lost 4 bases and the J gene lost 1 base, with 9 bases spanning the gap.

The chain has TRBV6-5 and TRBJ2-7; D might be TRBD1 (6 bases). This CDR3 is 13 amino acids long. Germline V lookup: CDR1 MNHEY, CDR2 SVGAGI. V gave up 6 bases and J gave up 1 base, with 10 bases separating them. CDR3 coding DNA: TGTGCCAGCAGCCCAGGGGTATCCTACGAGCAGTACTTC. Encoded protein: CASSPGVSYEQYF.

The count of this clone is one. The V gene is TRBV6-5, the J gene TRBJ2-3, with D possibly being TRBD2 (7 bases). V lost 6 bases to trimming and J lost 1 base, with 14 bases between them. The CDR3 has 15 amino acids. CDR1 is MNHEY, CDR2 SVGAGI, per germline. CDR3 residues: CASRPRGAGTDTQYF. CDR3 nucleotides: TGTGCCAGCAGACCTCGGGGGGCGGGCACAGATACGCAGTATTTT.

The rearrangement links TRBV10-3 to TRBJ2-5, with 9 nucleotides matching TRBD2. The CDR3 totals 14 residues. CDR1 ENHRY and CDR2 SYGVKD come from the germline V gene. V shed 7 bases, J shed 2 bases, and the junction held 5 bases outside the gene matches. The CDR3 coding sequence is TGTGCCATCATGGATAGCGGGGGACAAGAGACCCAGTACTTC. It yields the protein CAIMDSGGQETQYF.

This sequence joins TRBV4-3 and TRBJ2-3; 12 bases agree with TRBD2. CDR1 LGHNA and CDR2 YSLEER come from the germline V gene. CDR3 length equals 18 residues. Losses at the gene ends were 5 bases for V and 6 bases for J; bases not matched to a gene: 15. CDR3 amino acids: CASSYHPPTSGGWDTQYF. In nucleotides, the CDR3 is TGCGCCAGCAGCTACCACCCCCCCACTAGCGGGGGGTGGGATACGCAGTATTTT.

The table lists this clone with a few counts. This chain connects TRBV29-1 to TRBJ1-5; perhaps TRBD1 as D (5 bases). The CDR3 spans 13 residues. CDR1 and CDR2 (germline): SQVTM, ANQGSEA. The V and J ends lost 2 bases and 6 bases respectively, with 11 bases between them. DNA of the CDR3: TGCAGCGTTGAAATGGGGGGAGGTCAGCCCCAGCATTTT. Amino acid sequence: CSVEMGGGQPQHF.

DNA of the CDR3: TGTGCCAGTAACCCGCCCGGGACAGGGTTCTATGGCTACACCTTC. Amino acid sequence: CASNPPGTGFYGYTF. This chain links TRBV19 with TRBJ1-2; TRBD1 matches 9 bases. V lost 7 bases, J lost 4 bases, and 10 bases stayed unmatched. The CDR3 contains 15 residues. Germline lookup yields CDR1 LNHDA and CDR2 SQIVND (reference sequence).

The chain couples TRBV29-1 to TRBJ1-1; perhaps TRBD1 as D (5 bases). The CDR3 consists of 14 residues. Trimming shortened V by 2 bases and J by 5 bases, and 15 bases separated the two germline ends. CDR1 and CDR2 from the germline V gene are SQVTM and ANQGSEA. Written as DNA, the CDR3 is TGCAGCGTTGAATTGGGGGGTCTTGGAACTGAAGCTTTCTTT. Translation: CSVELGGLGTEAFF.

V is TRBV18 and J is TRBJ2-7; TRBD1 agrees at 9 bases. The V segment lost 3 bases and the J segment 2 bases; nucleotides outside the gene matches: 8. CDR1 and CDR2 from the germline V gene are KGHSH and LQKENI. This CDR3 comprises 16 residues. The CDR3 reads CASSPSDGTGTYEQYF. The CDR3 nucleotides read TGTGCCAGCTCACCGTCGGATGGGACAGGGACCTACGAGCAGTACTTC.

The genes are TRBV10-3 and TRBJ2-5, with 10 bases identical to TRBD1. Germline assignment: CDR1 ENHRY and CDR2 SYGVKD. The junction had 0 bases not matched to a gene; V was cut back by 6 bases and J by 2 bases. The CDR3 runs 13 residues. DNA for the CDR3: TGTGCCATCAGGGGACAGGGGCAAGAGACCCAGTACTTC. Translating it yields CAIRGQGQETQYF.

The chain is built from TRBV4-1 and TRBJ1-5; no clear D gene. CDR1 and CDR2 (germline): MGHRA, YSYEKL. V was cut by 4 bases and J by 2 bases, with 15 bases left in between. This CDR3 is built from 16 residues. The chain's CDR3 is CASSPFGRVGNQPQHF. In nucleotides, the CDR3 is TGCGCCAGCAGCCCCTTTGGGCGAGTCGGCAATCAGCCCCAGCATTTT.

The chain links TRBV6-5 to TRBJ2-7, with D perhaps TRBD1 (6 bases). The CDR3 extends over 14 amino acids. Trimming took 4 bases from V and 3 from J, leaving 13 bases between them. Germline loops: CDR1 MNHEY, CDR2 SVGAGI. CDR3 loop: CASSSAGTNYEQYF. Written as DNA, the CDR3 is TGTGCCAGCAGTTCCGCCGGGACAAACTACGAGCAGTACTTC.

J is TRBJ1-5 and V is TRBV2; 7 bases align to TRBD1. V lost 8 bases, J lost 4 bases, and 11 bases stayed unmatched. The CDR3 totals 15 residues. Germline V CDR1 and CDR2: SNHLY, FYNNEI. For the CDR3, the DNA is TGTGCCAGCGGAGGGGGCGCAGGATGGAATCAGCCCCAGCATTTT. It encodes CASGGGAGWNQPQHF.

This sequence joins TRBV2 and TRBJ2-1, with 8 bases that match TRBD2. Germline CDR1 SNHLY, CDR2 FYNNEI. V lost 6 bases, J lost 8 bases, and 9 bases stayed unmatched. The CDR3 covers 14 residues. The CDR3 here is CASRAGLAWDEQFF. The CDR3 DNA is TGTGCCAGCAGGGCCGGACTAGCCTGGGATGAGCAGTTCTTC.

The chain is built from TRBV2 and TRBJ1-5; 7 bases match TRBD1. Trimming removed 5 bases from V and 0 bases from J; junction bases left unmatched: 22. Per the germline V gene, CDR1 is SNHLY and CDR2 is FYNNEI. The CDR3 is 21 residues long. CDR3 bases: TGTGCCAGCAGTTCTTCCTGGGGACAGTCCATGATCGGCTATAGCAATCAGCCCCAGCATTTT. It is translated as CASSSSWGQSMIGYSNQPQHF.

The chain is built from TRBV7-3 and TRBJ2-3, with TRBD1 matching over 8 bases. Germline CDR1 SGHTA, CDR2 FQGTGA. Trimming removed 5 bases from V and 5 bases from J; junction bases left unmatched: 6. CDR3 length: 14 amino acids. CDR3 protein: CASSQTGVGDTQYF. CDR3 coding DNA: TGTGCCAGCAGCCAGACAGGGGTGGGAGATACGCAGTATTTT.

This clone was detected only a few times. The rearrangement joins TRBV9 to TRBJ1-2; no reliable D call. The germline gives CDR1 SGDLS, CDR2 YYNGEE. The CDR3 extends over 13 amino acids. Between the trimmed V and J ends, which lost 3 bases and 6 bases, there was a span of 12 bases. CDR3 in amino acids: CASSAGSGHGYTF. The CDR3, as DNA: TGTGCCAGCAGCGCTGGGAGTGGACATGGCTACACCTTC.

This chain joins TRBV5-1 and TRBJ2-3; 11 bases are a match to TRBD2. Germline V gene sequence: CDR1 SGHRS, CDR2 YFSETQ. There are 15 residues in the CDR3. V lost 3 bases to trimming and J lost 3 bases; unmatched junction nucleotides: 3. Here the CDR3 reads CASSSGTSGTDTQYF. In DNA, the CDR3 is TGCGCCAGCAGCTCCGGGACTAGCGGAACAGATACGCAGTATTTT. The whole variable domain, remainder taken from reference TRBV5-1 and TRBJ2-3, is KAGVTQTPRYLIKTRGQQVTLSCSPISGHRSVSWYQQTPGQGLQFLFEYFSETQRNKGNFPGRFSGRQFSNSRSEMNVSTLELGDSALYLCASSSGTSGTDTQYFGPGTRLTVL.

The chain uses TRBV18 and TRBJ1-4, with D unresolved. The germline V gene encodes CDR1 KGHSH and CDR2 LQKENI. V shed 6 bases and J shed 8 bases, with 13 bases lying between them. CDR3 length equals 13 residues. The CDR3 protein is CASSRSEEEKLFF. CDR3 nucleotide sequence: TGTGCCAGCTCTCGGTCCGAGGAAGAAAAACTGTTTTTT.

CDR3 bases: TGTGCCAGCAGCGTCGGGACAGATTATGGCTACACCTTC. Protein product: CASSVGTDYGYTF. The rearrangement uses TRBV3-1 (or the pseudogene TRBV3-2) and TRBJ1-2, with 7 bases matching TRBD1. Germline CDR1 reads LGHDT; CDR2 reads YNNKEL (reference sequence). The CDR3 has 13 amino acids. Unmatched junction bases numbered 5, after V lost 5 bases and J lost 5 bases.

J is TRBJ2-3 and V is TRBV6-5; 7 bases map to TRBD2. V gave up 2 bases and J gave up 0 bases; unmatched junction bases: 2. The CDR3 consists of 15 residues. Germline CDR1 is MNHEY and CDR2 is SVGAGI. CDR3 DNA sequence: TGTGCCAGCAGTTACGAGCGGGGAAGCACAGATACGCAGTATTTT. Protein product: CASSYERGSTDTQYF.

CDR3 protein: CASSREYEQYF. CDR3 nucleotides: TGTGCCAGCAGCCGGGAGTACGAGCAGTACTTC. The V gene is TRBV5-6, the J gene TRBJ2-7; weak D call: TRBD2 (6 bases). Deletions cut 4 bases from V and 4 bases from J, with 6 bases between. Germline V gene sequence: CDR1 SGHDT, CDR2 YYEEEE. The CDR3 has 11 amino acids.

The rearrangement links TRBV5-5 to TRBJ1-2, with a tentative D call TRBD1 (6 bases). V was shortened by 0 bases and J by 4 bases, with 10 bases between the two germline ends. Germline assignment: CDR1 SGHKS and CDR2 YYEKEE (reference sequence). The CDR3 sequence is 14 residues long. CDR3 region: CASSLEQGLYGYTF. The CDR3 coding sequence is TGTGCCAGCAGCTTGGAACAGGGCCTCTATGGCTACACCTTC.